The 11 T cell receptor beta chains presented below share a single source sample, sequenced in a study of T cells in Graves' hyperthyroidism and ophthalmopathy. Researchers took RNA transcripts and amplified the TCR beta CDR3 regions from them. Carried out on the TCR CDR3, a first-round RT-PCR used the HTBI primer set. Each CDR3 protein is one row after TCRdb ran MiXCR on the multiplex PCR reads. The sample shows about 700,000 distinct CDR3 sequences, around 13% of them seen only once. What was sequenced was blood. All receptors come from a woman aged 18 to 35 with Graves' hyperthyroidism.

This clonotype appeared many times. This chain uses TRBV6-1 with TRBJ1-5; 11 bases line up with TRBD1. The J segment lost 8 bases and the V segment lost 5 bases, leaving 8 bases of the junction unmatched. The CDR3 is 15 amino acids. From germline, CDR1 is MNHNS and CDR2 SASEGT. The CDR3 DNA reads TGTGCCAGCAGTCCCGGGACAGGGGGTATCAAGCCCCAGCATTTT. It translates to CASSPGTGGIKPQHF.

This clonotype was observed at least ten times. The chain uses TRBV18 and TRBJ2-5; D remains unclear. Germline V gives CDR1 KGHSH, CDR2 LQKENI. The V end lost 4 bases, the J end lost 5 bases, and 14 bases lay between the germline ends. The CDR3 is 14 amino acids. The CDR3: CASSLNELRETQYF. In DNA, the CDR3 is TGTGCCAGCTCACTCAACGAGTTGCGGGAGACCCAGTACTTC.

V is TRBV20-1 and J is TRBJ1-6; TRBD1 is a possible D gene (6 bases). V was trimmed by 6 bases and J by 7 bases, leaving 16 bases between them. The CDR3 sequence is 14 residues long. Germline CDR1 is DFQATT and CDR2 is SNEGSKA (reference sequence). CDR3 loop: CSARRDNLNSPLHF. The CDR3 DNA reads as TGCAGTGCCCGTCGGGACAATTTGAATTCACCCCTCCACTTT.

Only a few counts were recorded for this clonotype. The gene calls are TRBV14 and TRBJ2-7; 13 positions agree with TRBD2. V lost 1 base and J lost 6; bases outside the gene matches: 6. The CDR3 is 16 amino acids. Germline V lookup: CDR1 SGHDN, CDR2 FVKESK. CDR3: CASSQAGLAGLVEQYF. The CDR3, as DNA: TGTGCCAGCAGCCAAGCGGGACTAGCGGGACTTGTCGAGCAGTACTTC.

J is TRBJ2-7 and V is TRBV3-1, with D possibly TRBD1 on 6 matching bases. Germline CDR1 LGHDT, CDR2 YNNKEL (reference sequence). With 0 bases removed from V and 2 bases from J, the gap between germline ends came to 11 bases. The CDR3 extends over 15 amino acids. The CDR3 region is CASSQEGDRPYEQYF. The CDR3 DNA is TGTGCCAGCAGCCAAGAAGGAGACAGGCCCTACGAGCAGTACTTC.

The rearrangement joins TRBV2 to TRBJ2-4, with unresolved D. V dropped 5 bases and J dropped 14 bases, with 19 bases sitting between them. The germline gives CDR1 SNHLY, CDR2 FYNNEI. The CDR3 extends over 13 amino acids. In DNA, the CDR3 is TGTGCCAGCAGTCCCGCCGGCGGACCTGGGGAGTACTTC. Residues: CASSPAGGPGEYF.

This clonotype was seen many times. The chain uses TRBV30 and TRBJ1-5; TRBD1 agrees at 10 bases. The junction had 2 bases not matched to a gene; V was cut back by 1 base and J by 2 bases. Germline V lookup: CDR1 GTSNPN, CDR2 SVGIG (reference sequence). The CDR3 has 15 amino acids. CDR3 residues: CAWSAGTGGNQPQHF. The CDR3 nucleotides read TGTGCCTGGAGTGCCGGGACAGGGGGCAATCAGCCCCAGCATTTT.

The chain recombines TRBV25-1 with TRBJ2-7, with D perhaps matching TRBD1 (6 bases). Trimming shortened V by 6 bases and J by 0 bases, and 15 bases separated the two germline ends. This CDR3 has 15 residues. The germline CDR1 and CDR2 sequences are MGHDK and SYGVNS. The CDR3, as DNA: TGTGCCAGCAGCGACAGGAGATCGAGCTCCTACGAGCAGTACTTC. Its translation: CASSDRRSSSYEQYF.

In its sample, this clonotype was seen many times. This sequence joins TRBV7-9 and TRBJ2-7; 7 bases are a match to TRBD2. V shed 8 bases and J 3 bases; nucleotides not matched to a gene: 7. The CDR3 consists of 13 residues. The germline CDR1 and CDR2 sequences are SEHNR and FQNEAQ (reference sequence). For the CDR3, the DNA is TGTGCCAGCTCTGCTAGCGGAAACTACGAGCAGTACTTC. Translation: CASSASGNYEQYF.

This clonotype appeared a few times. The V and J genes are TRBV6-1 and TRBJ1-4, with 10 bases that match TRBD1. Trimming cost V 4 bases and J 6 bases; bases outside gene matches: 5. CDR3 length: 15 residues. Germline-derived CDR1 and CDR2 are MNHNS and SASEGT. This CDR3 is CASSGTGGNDEKLFF. CDR3 in DNA: TGTGCCAGCAGTGGGACAGGGGGGAACGATGAAAAACTGTTTTTT.

This clonotype was counted only a few times. The chain couples TRBV12-3 or TRBV12-4 to TRBJ2-1, with 10 bases matching TRBD2. The CDR3 length is 15 residues. Losses at the gene ends were 6 bases for V and 3 bases for J; bases not matched to a gene: 5. The CDR3 region is CASRPAGGNYNEQFF. The CDR3 DNA reads TGTGCCAGCAGGCCAGCGGGAGGGAACTACAATGAGCAGTTCTTC.